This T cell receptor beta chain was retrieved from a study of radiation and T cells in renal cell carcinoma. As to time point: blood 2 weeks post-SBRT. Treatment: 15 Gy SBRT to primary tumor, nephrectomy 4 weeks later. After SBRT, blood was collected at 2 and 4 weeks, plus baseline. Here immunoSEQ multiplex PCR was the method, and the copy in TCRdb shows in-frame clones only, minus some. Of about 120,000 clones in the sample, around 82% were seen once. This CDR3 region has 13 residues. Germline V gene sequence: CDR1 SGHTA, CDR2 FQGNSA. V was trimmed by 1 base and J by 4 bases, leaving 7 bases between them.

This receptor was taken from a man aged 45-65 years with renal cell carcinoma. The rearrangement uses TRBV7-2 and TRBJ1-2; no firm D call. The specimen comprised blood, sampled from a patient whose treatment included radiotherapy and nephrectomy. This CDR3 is CASSLDITYGYTF. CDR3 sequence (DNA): TGTGCCAGCAGCTTAGATATCACCTATGGCTACACCTTC.